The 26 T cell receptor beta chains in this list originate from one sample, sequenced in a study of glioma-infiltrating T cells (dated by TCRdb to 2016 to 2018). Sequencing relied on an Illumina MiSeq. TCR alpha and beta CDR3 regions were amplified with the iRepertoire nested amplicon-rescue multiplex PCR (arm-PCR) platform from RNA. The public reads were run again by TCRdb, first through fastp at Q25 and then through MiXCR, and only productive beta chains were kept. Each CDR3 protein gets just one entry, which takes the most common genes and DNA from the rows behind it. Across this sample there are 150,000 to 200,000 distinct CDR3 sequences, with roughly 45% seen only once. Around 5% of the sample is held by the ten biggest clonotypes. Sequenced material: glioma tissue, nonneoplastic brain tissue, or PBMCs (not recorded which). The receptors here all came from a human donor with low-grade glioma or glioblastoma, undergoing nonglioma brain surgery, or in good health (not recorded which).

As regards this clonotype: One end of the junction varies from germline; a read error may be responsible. CDR3 nucleotides: TGTGCCAGCAGCGCCGGACTAGCGACTAGCAAAGATACGCAGTATTTT. Amino acid sequence: CASSAGLATSKDTQYF. The V gene is TRBV7-2, the J gene TRBJ2-3; 9 bases match TRBD2. The germline V gene encodes CDR1 SGHTA and CDR2 FQGNSA. The CDR3 totals 16 residues.

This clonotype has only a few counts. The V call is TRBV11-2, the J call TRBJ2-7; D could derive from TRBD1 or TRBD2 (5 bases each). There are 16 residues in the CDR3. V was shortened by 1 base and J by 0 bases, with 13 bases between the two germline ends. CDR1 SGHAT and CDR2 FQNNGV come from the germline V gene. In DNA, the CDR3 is TGTGCCAGCAGCTTAGCGTCGGGGCTCCACTCCTACGAGCAGTACTTC. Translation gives CASSLASGLHSYEQYF.

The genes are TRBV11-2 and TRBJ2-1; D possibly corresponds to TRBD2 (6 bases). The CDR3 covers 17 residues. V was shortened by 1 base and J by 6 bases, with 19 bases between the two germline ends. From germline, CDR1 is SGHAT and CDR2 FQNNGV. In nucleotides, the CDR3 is TGTGCCAGCAGCTTAGGGCGACTAGAGGAGAAGGGCAATGAGCAGTTCTTC. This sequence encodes CASSLGRLEEKGNEQFF. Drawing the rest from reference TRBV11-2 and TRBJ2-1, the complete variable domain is EAGVAQSPRYKIIEKRQSVAFWCNPISGHATLYWYQQILGQGPKLLIQFQNNGVVDDSQLPKDRFSAERLKGVDSTLKIQPAKLEDSAVYLCASSLGRLEEKGNEQFFGPGTRLTVL.

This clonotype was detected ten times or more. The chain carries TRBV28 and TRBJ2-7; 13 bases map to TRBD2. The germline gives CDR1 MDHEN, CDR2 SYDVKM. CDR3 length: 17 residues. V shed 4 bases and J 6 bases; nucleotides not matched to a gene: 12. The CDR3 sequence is CASSSILAGGPPREQYF. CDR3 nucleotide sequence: TGTGCCAGCAGTTCTATACTAGCGGGAGGGCCGCCTCGCGAGCAGTACTTC.

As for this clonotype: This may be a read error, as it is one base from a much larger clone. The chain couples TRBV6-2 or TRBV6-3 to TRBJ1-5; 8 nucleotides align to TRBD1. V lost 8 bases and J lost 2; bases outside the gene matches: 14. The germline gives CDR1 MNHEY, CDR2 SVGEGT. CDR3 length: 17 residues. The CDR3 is CASAFDRGVEGNQPQHF. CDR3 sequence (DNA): TGTGCCAGCGCTTTCGACAGGGGAGTTGAGGGCAATCAGCCCCAGCATTTT.

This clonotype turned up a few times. In DNA form, the CDR3 reads TGCGCCAGCAGCTTACGGACAGGGAGAGAGCAAAGCATTCAGTACTTC. Protein sequence: CASSLRTGREQSIQYF. J is TRBJ2-4 and V is TRBV5-1; the match to TRBD1 covers 8 bases. Germline CDR1 and CDR2: SGHRS and YFSETQ. V shed 2 bases and J 9 bases; nucleotides not matched to a gene: 13. The CDR3 spans 16 residues.

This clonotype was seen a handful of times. CDR3 nucleotides: TGTGCCAGTACCGGGACAGCAGGTGGTGAAGCTTTCTTT. The encoded protein is CASTGTAGGEAFF. The chain combines TRBV12-3 or TRBV12-4 with TRBJ1-1; TRBD1 agrees at 7 bases. This CDR3 is 13 amino acids long. The V and J ends lost 9 bases and 7 bases, in that order; junction bases with no gene match: 11.

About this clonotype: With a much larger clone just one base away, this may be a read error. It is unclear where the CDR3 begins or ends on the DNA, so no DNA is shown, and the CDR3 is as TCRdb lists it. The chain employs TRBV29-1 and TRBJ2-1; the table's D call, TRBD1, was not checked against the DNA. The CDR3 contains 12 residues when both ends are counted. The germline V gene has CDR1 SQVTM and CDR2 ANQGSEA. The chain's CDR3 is CSVGYGTGEQLF.

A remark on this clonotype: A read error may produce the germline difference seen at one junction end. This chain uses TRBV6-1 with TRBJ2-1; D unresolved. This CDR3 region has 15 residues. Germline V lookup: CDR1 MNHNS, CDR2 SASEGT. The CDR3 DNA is TGTGCCAGCTACTCCGCCACAGAAACACCCAATGAGAAGTTCTTC. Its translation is CASYSATETPNEKFF.

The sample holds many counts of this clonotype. CDR3 nucleotide sequence: TGTGCCAGCAGTTTATCCTCCGGGGACAGGGCTTGGAACACCATATATTTT. It encodes CASSLSSGDRAWNTIYF. This chain uses TRBV28 with TRBJ1-3; 9 bases align to TRBD1. This CDR3 is built from 17 residues. Losses at the gene ends were 1 base for V and 7 bases for J; bases not matched to a gene: 11. Germline V CDR1 and CDR2: MDHEN, SYDVKM.

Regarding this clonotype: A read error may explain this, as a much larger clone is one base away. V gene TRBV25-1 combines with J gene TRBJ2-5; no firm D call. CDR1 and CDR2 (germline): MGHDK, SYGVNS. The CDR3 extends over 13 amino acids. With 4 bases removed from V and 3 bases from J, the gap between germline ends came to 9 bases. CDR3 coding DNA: TGTGCCAGCAGTGTACAGCAAAAAGAGACCCAGTACTTC. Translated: CASSVQQKETQYF.

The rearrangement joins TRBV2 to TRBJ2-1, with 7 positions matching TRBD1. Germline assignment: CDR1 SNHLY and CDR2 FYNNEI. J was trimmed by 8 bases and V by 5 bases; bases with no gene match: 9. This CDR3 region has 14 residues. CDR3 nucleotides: TGTGCCAGCAGTCGTACCACAGGGGAAGATGAGCAGTTCTTC. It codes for CASSRTTGEDEQFF.

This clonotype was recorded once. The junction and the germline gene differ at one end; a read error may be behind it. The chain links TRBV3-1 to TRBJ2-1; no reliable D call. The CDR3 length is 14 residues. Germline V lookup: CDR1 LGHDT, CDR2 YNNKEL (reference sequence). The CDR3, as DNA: TGTGCCAGCAGCAAAGATGGTTCCTACAATGAGCAGTTCTTC. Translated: CASSKDGSYNEQFF.

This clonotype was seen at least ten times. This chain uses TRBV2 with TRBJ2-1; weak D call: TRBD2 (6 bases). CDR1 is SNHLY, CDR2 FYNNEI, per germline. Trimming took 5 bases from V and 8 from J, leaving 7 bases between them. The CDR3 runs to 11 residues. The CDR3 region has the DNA TGTGCCAGCAGTTCTAGCGATGAGCAGTTCTTC. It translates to CASSSSDEQFF.

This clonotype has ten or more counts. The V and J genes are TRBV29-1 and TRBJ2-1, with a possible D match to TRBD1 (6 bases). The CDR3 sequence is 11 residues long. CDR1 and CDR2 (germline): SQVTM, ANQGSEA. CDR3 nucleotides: TGCAGTGGGGGCGCCTACAATGAGCAGTTCTTC. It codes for CSGGAYNEQFF.

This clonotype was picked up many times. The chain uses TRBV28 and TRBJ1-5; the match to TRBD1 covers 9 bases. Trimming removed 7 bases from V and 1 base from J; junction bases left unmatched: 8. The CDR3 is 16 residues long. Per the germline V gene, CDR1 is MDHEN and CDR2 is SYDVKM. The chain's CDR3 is CASTPRGTGSNQPQHF. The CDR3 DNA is TGTGCCAGCACCCCTCGGGGGACAGGGAGCAATCAGCCCCAGCATTTT.

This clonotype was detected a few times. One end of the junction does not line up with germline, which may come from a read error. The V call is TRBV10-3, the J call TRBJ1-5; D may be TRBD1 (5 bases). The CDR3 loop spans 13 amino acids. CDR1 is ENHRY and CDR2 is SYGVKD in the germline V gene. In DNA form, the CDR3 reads TGTGCCACAGGCAGGGAGCTGGGTCAGCCCCAGAATTTT. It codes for CATGRELGQPQNF.

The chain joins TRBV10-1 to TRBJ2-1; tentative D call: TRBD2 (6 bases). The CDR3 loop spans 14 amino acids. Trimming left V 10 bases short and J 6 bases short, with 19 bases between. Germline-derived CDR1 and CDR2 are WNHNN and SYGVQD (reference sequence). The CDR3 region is CAMQPDPSANEQFF. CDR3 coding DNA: TGCGCCATGCAACCCGACCCTAGCGCCAATGAGCAGTTCTTC.

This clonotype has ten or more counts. In nucleotides, the CDR3 is TGCAGTGCTAGAGATCTGGCAATAGGGGAGCAGTTCTTC. Amino acids: CSARDLAIGEQFF. The chain recombines TRBV20-1 with TRBJ2-1; D gene ambiguous. CDR1 and CDR2 from the germline V gene are DFQATT and SNEGSKA (reference sequence). Deletions cut 0 bases from V and 10 bases from J, with 13 bases between. This CDR3 comprises 13 residues.

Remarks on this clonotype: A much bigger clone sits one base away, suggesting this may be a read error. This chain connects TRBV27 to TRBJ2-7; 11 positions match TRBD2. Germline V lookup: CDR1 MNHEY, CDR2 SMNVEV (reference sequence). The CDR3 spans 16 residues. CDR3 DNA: TGTACCAGCAGTCCCACCTTAGCGGGAGGGCCGAGAGAGCAGTACTTC. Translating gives CTSSPTLAGGPREQYF.

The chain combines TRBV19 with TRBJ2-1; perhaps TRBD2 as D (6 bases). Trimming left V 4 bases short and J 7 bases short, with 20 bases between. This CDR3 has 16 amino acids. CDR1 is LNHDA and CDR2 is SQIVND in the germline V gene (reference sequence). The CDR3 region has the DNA TGTGCCAGTAGTACGAGTAGGGCGGGGAACTTTAATGAGCAGTTCTTC. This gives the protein CASSTSRAGNFNEQFF.

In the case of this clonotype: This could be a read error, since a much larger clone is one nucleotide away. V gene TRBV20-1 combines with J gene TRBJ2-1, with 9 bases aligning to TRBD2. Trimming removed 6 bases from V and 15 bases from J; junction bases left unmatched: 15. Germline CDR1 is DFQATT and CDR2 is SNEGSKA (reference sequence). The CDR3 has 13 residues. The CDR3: CSARQGSSGRGFF. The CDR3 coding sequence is TGCAGTGCCCGTCAAGGGAGTAGCGGGAGAGGGTTCTTC.

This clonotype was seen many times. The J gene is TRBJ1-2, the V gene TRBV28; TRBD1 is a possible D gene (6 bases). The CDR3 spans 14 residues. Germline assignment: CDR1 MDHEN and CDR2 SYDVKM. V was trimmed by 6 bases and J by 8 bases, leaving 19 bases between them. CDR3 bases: TGTGCCAGCAGCCCTGGCCAGCAGGGGAACGGCTACACCTTC. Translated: CASSPGQQGNGYTF.

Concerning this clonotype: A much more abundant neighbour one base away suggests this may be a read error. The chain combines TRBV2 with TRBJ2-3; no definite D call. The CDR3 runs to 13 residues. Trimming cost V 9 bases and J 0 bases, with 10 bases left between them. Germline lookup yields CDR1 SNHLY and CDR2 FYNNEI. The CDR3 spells CARVLGSTDTQYF. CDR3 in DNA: TGTGCCAGAGTTTTGGGAAGCACAGATACGCAGTATTTT.

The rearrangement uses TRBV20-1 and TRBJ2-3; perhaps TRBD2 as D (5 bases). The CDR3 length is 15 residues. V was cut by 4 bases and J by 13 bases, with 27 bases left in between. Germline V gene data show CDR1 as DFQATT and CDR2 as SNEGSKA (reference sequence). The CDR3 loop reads CSATNRASWSPVEYF. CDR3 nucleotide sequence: TGCAGTGCTACCAATAGGGCTAGCTGGAGCCCCGTGGAGTATTTT.

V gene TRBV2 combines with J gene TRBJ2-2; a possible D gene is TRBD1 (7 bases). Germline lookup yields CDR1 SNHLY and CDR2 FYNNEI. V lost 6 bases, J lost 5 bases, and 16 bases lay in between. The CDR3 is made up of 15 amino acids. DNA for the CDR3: TGTGCCAGCAGGAGGGGGCGGGACCGGACCGGGGAGCTGTTTTTT. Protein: CASRRGRDRTGELFF. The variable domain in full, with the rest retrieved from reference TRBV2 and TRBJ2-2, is EPEVTQTPSHQVTQMGQEVILRCVPISNHLYFYWYRQILGQKVEFLVSFYNNEISEKSEIFDDQFSVERPDGSNFTLKIRSTKLEDSAMYFCASRRGRDRTGELFFGEGSRLTVL.